A single sample gave rise to the 4 T cell receptor beta chains below, sequenced in a study of T cell clonality in common variable immunodeficiency. Method: immunoSEQ multiplex PCR; TCRdb's copy keeps in-frame clones and lacks some. This sample has about 37,000 clones, each found more than once. Sequences were obtained from peripheral blood mononuclear cells. Receptor source: a person aged 18-69 years in good health.

This clone has a count of ten or more. CDR3 DNA (partial): TGCGCCAGCAGCTTCTCCGGACTAGCGGGAGCCCAAGAGACC. Protein: CASSFSGLAGAQET. The entire CDR3 is CASSFSGLAGAQETQYF. This chain connects TRBV5-1 to TRBJ2-5; 13 nucleotides agree with TRBD2. With the read ending 3 residues before the CDR3 end, the germline J gene is used to fill in that end. This CDR3 is 17 amino acids long. V lost 2 bases to trimming and J lost 1 base; unmatched junction nucleotides: 5. CDR1 and CDR2 (germline): SGHRS, YFSETQ.

At least ten counts were recorded for this clone. The read stops 3 residues short of the end of the CDR3; the missing end is completed from the germline J gene. This chain uses TRBV19 with TRBJ2-7, with 7 bases that match TRBD2. CDR1 and CDR2 (germline): LNHDA, SQIVND (reference sequence). J was trimmed by 3 bases and V by 5 bases; bases with no gene match: 7. The CDR3 length is 14 residues. The sequenced part of the CDR3 DNA is TGTGCCAGTAGTGAGCGGGGAAGTGACTACGAG. Translating it yields CASSERGSDYE. The complete CDR3 protein is CASSERGSDYEQYF.

This clone was counted at least ten times. Sequencing ends 3 residues short of the CDR3 end; the germline J gene provides the rest. The gene calls are TRBV5-1 and TRBJ1-5, with TRBD1 matching over 8 bases. Germline V gene sequence: CDR1 SGHRS, CDR2 YFSETQ. CDR3 length: 14 amino acids. The junction had 6 bases not matched to a gene; V was cut back by 5 bases and J by 5 bases. The CDR3 protein is CASRPTGGDQPQHF. The sequenced CDR3 bases are TGCGCCAGCAGACCAACAGGGGGGGATCAGCCC.

There are a few counts of this clone. The CDR3 end falls 3 residues outside the read, so it is completed with the germline J gene. The V and J genes are TRBV5-1 and TRBJ2-7; D unresolved. The ends were cut back, 2 bases at V and 2 bases at J, with 11 bases in the middle. The CDR3 extends over 14 amino acids. Germline values: CDR1 SGHRS, CDR2 YFSETQ. The CDR3 DNA, read in part, is TGCGCCAGCAGCTTTGGCGGCCAGACCTACGAG. Residues: CASSFGGQTYE. The entire CDR3 protein reads CASSFGGQTYEQYF.